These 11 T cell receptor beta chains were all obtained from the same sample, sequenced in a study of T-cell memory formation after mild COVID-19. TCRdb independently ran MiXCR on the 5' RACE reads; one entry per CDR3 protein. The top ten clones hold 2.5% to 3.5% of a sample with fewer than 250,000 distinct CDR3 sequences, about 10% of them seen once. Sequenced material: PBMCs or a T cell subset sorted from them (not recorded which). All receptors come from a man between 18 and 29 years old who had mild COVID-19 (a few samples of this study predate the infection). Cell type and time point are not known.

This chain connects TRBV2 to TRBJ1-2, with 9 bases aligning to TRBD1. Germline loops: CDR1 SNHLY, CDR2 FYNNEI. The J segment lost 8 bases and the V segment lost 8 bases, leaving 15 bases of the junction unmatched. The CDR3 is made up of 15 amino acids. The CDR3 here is CASRWRDRENEGYTF. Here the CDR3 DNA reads TGTGCCAGCCGGTGGAGGGACAGGGAGAACGAGGGCTACACCTTC.

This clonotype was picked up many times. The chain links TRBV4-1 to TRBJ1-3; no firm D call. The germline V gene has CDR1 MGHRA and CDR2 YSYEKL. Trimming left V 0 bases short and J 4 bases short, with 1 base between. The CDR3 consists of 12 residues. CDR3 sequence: CASSQDGNTIYF. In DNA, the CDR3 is TGCGCCAGCAGCCAAGACGGAAACACCATATATTTT.

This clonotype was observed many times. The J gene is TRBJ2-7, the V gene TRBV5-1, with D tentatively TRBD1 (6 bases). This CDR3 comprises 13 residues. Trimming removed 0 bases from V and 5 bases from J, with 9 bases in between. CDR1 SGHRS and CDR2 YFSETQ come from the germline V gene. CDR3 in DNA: TGCGCCAGCAGCTTGGTAGGGGACAACGAGCAGTACTTC. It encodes CASSLVGDNEQYF.

The CDR3, as DNA: TGCGCCAGCAGCTGGGGGGGACAGGTGAACACTGAAGCTTTCTTT. It specifies CASSWGGQVNTEAFF. V usage is TRBV5-1 and J usage is TRBJ1-1; 8 bases are shared with TRBD1. V lost 3 bases, J lost 0 bases, and 4 bases stayed unmatched. The germline V gene has CDR1 SGHRS and CDR2 YFSETQ. This CDR3 comprises 15 residues.

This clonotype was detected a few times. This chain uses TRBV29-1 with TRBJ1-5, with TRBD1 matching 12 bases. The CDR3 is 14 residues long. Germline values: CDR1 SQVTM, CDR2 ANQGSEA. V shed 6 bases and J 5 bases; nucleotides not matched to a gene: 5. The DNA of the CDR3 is TGCAGCGTGGGACAGGGGGCCCGAGATCAGCCCCAGCATTTT. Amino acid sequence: CSVGQGARDQPQHF. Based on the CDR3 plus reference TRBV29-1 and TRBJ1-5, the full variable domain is SAVISQKPSRDICQRGTSLTIQCQVDSQVTMMFWYRQQPGQSLTLIATANQGSEATYESGFVIDKFPISRPNLTFSTLTVSNMSPEDSSIYLCSVGQGARDQPQHFGDGTRLSIL.

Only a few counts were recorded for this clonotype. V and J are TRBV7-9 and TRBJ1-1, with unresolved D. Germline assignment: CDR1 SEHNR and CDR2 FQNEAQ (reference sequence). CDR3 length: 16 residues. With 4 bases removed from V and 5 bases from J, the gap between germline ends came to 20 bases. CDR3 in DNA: TGTGCCAGCAGCTCGGCTCAGGCAGCCTGGCGGACTGAAGCTTTCTTT. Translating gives CASSSAQAAWRTEAFF.

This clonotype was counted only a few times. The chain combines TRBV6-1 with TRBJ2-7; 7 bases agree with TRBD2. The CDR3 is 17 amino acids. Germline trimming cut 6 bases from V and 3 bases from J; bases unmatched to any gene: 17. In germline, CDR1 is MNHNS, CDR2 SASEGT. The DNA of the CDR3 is TGTGCCAGCAGAGAATCTTTGGGAGGGGACCCTTTCTACGAGCAGTACGTC. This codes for CASRESLGGDPFYEQYV.

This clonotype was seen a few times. Here the CDR3 DNA reads TGTGCCACCAGTGCCCAGCGGGGGGTCGAATCAGATACGCAGTATTTT. It yields the protein CATSAQRGVESDTQYF. The chain recombines TRBV24-1 with TRBJ2-3; 9 nucleotides align to TRBD2. The V gene end was trimmed by 5 bases and the J gene end by 4 bases; junction bases not matched to a gene: 9. CDR3 size: 16 residues. Germline V gene data show CDR1 as KGHDR and CDR2 as SFDVKD.

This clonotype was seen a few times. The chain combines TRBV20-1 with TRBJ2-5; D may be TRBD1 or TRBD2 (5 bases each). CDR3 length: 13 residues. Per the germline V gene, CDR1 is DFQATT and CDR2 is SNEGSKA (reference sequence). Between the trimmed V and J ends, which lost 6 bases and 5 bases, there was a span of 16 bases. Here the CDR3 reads CSASAGARETQYF. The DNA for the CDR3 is TGCAGTGCCTCGGCCGGGGCTAGGGAGACCCAGTACTTC.

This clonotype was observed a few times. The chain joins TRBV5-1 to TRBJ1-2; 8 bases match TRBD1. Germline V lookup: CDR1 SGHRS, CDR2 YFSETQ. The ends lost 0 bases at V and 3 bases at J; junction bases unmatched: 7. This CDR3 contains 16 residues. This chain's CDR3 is CASSLGYQQGDYGYTF. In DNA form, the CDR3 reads TGCGCCAGCAGCTTGGGGTACCAACAGGGGGACTATGGCTACACCTTC.

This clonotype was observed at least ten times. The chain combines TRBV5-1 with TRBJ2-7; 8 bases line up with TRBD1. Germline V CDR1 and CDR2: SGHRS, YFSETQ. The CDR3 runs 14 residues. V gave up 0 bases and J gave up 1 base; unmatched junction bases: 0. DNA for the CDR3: TGCGCCAGCAGCTTGGGACAGGGGTCCTACGAGCAGTACTTC. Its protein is CASSLGQGSYEQYF.